Below, one T cell receptor (beta chain) is given with its context. Its antigen remains unidentified. Here immunoSEQ multiplex PCR was the method, and the copy in TCRdb shows in-frame clones only, minus some. The table shows about 67,000 clones, with about 90% occurring only once. The data belong to a study of OX40 agonist ivuxolimab in advanced cancers. The study, taken as a whole, reports: Nonresponders, in some cases, also had low normalized T-cell clonal expansion. In CD8+ T cells, expanded clones were on average more numerous than in CD4+.

V shed 1 base and J shed 4 bases, with 8 bases lying between them. CDR3 length: 14 amino acids. Germline V CDR1 and CDR2: MGHRA, YSYEKL. The rearrangement links TRBV4-1 to TRBJ2-1, with D possibly being TRBD1 (5 bases). This receptor was obtained from an adult with an advanced solid tumor such as melanoma, head and neck, liver or kidney cancer. Sequences were derived from CD4+ or CD8+ T cells sorted from blood, sampled in a trial of the OX40 agonist ivuxolimab. CDR3 sequence: CASSQGQPYNEQFF. The DNA of the CDR3 is TGCGCCAGCAGCCAAGGACAGCCTTACAATGAGCAGTTCTTC.